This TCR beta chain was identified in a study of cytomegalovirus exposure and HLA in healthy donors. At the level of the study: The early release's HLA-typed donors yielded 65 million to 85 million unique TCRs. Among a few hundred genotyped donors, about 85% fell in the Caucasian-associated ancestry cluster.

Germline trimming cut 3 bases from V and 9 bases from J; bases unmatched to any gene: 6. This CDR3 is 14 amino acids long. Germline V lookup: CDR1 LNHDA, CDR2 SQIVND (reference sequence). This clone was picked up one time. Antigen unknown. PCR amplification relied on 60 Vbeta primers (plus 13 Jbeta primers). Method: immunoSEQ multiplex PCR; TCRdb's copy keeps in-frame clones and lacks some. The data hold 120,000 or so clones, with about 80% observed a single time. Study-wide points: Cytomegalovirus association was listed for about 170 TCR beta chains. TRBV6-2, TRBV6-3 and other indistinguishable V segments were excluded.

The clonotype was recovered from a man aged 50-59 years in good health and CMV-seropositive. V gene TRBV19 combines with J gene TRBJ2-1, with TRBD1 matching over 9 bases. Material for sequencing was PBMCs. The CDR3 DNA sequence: TGTGCCAGTAGTATGGCAGACAGGGGGAGTGAGCAGTTCTTC. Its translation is CASSMADRGSEQFF.